A selection of T cell receptor beta chains follows, all from one sample in a study of blood T cells in healthy people across ages. MiXCR, run by TCRdb on the 5' RACE reads, gives a single entry per CDR3 protein. This sample has roughly 1,500,000 distinct CDR3 sequences, with roughly 40% found just once. The sample consisted of blood. The receptors stem from a woman under 30 in good health. CDR3s include the opening cysteine and the closing phenylalanine or tryptophan. The D gene is left open where the match is weak. Rows may omit the clone size; those that give it use once, few, many or a size class.

TRBV6-2/TRBV6-3	.	.	TRBJ1-5	TGTGCCAGCAGTTACGCCGGCACTAGCAATCAGCCCCAGCATTTT	CASSYAGTSNQPQHF
TRBV5-1	.	.	TRBJ1-2	TGCGCCAGCAGCTTGGAGTCGGGGTCTTCTAGCTATGGCTACACCTTC	CASSLESGSSSYGYTF
TRBV5-5	.	TRBD1	TRBJ1-6	TGTGCCAGCAGCGAATACGACAGGGCCCTGAATTCACCCCTCCACTTT	CASSEYDRALNSPLHF
TRBV18	.	.	TRBJ1-1	TGTGCCAGCTCAAGCAAGGAGGGAAGAACTGAAGCTTTCTTT	CASSSKEGRTEAFF
TRBV6-1	.	.	TRBJ1-3	TGTGCCAGCAGTGAGATTACCGGGACGACTGGAAACACCATATATTTT	CASSEITGTTGNTIYF
TRBV20-1	few	TRBD1	TRBJ2-7	TGCAGTGCTCCCGAGCGGGGACAGGGGGTATACGAGCAGTACTTC	CSAPERGQGVYEQYF
TRBV15	.	.	TRBJ2-5	TGTGCCACCAGCAGAGAGGAACAAGAGACCCAGTACTTC	CATSREEQETQYF
TRBV6-1	.	TRBD2	TRBJ2-2	TGTGCCAGCAGATTTAGCGGGGGGGGCACCGGGGAGCTGTTTTTT	CASRFSGGGTGELFF
TRBV6-1	.	.	TRBJ2-1	TGTGCCAGCAGTGAAGACAGTAGCGCCTCCTACAATGAGCAGTTCTTC	CASSEDSSASYNEQFF
TRBV28	.	TRBD1	TRBJ2-3	TGTGCCAGCAGTTTGACAGGGGGCCTCACAGATACGCAGTATTTT	CASSLTGGLTDTQYF
TRBV28	.	.	TRBJ2-3	TGTGCCAGCAGTTCTACAGGGACCCGCACAGATACGCAGTATTTT	CASSSTGTRTDTQYF
TRBV12-3/TRBV12-4	.	.	TRBJ1-6	TGTGCCAGCAGTTTAGGGGGAGGAGTTCAAGGCAGTTCACCCCTCCACTTT	CASSLGGGVQGSSPLHF
TRBV13	few	.	TRBJ2-1	TGTGCCAGCAGCCAAACTAGCAGCTCCTACAATGAGCAGTTCTTC	CASSQTSSSYNEQFF
TRBV20-1	.	TRBD2	TRBJ2-7	TGCAGTGCGAGCACGGCGTCTAGCGGGAAGGCCCGCGAGCAGTACTTC	CSASTASSGKAREQYF
TRBV18	.	TRBD1	TRBJ2-2	TGTGCCAGCTCACCACCTACAGGGGAGAGTTACACCGGGGAGCTGTTTTTT	CASSPPTGESYTGELFF
TRBV28	.	TRBD1	TRBJ1-2	TGTGCCAGCAGTCAGACGGGACAGGGCTACACCTTC	CASSQTGQGYTF
TRBV6-2/TRBV6-3	.	.	TRBJ1-5	TGTGCCAGCTTAGGGAGGTATAGCAATCAGCCCCAGCATTTT	CASLGRYSNQPQHF
TRBV20-1	.	.	TRBJ2-1	TGCAGTGCTAGCGGGAGTATCTACAATGAGCAGTTCTTC	CSASGSIYNEQFF
TRBV27	.	.	TRBJ2-3	TGTGCCAGCAGTCCCCGGGAAGGCGGTGGGGCAGATACGCAGTATTTT	CASSPREGGGADTQYF